What follows are 25 T cell receptor beta chains derived from one specimen sequenced in a study of identical twins. TCRdb passed the 5' RACE reads through MiXCR, listing each CDR3 protein once. The sample records approximately 350,000 distinct CDR3 sequences, 9% to 15% being singletons. Separately, the same data were catalogued under a study of yellow fever vaccine responses in identical twins.

Sequenced sample: CD8+ T cells sorted from blood. The receptors originated from a woman in her late teens or twenties in good health.

The rearrangement links TRBV6-1 to TRBJ2-7; D may be TRBD1 or TRBD2 (5 bases each). The CDR3 is made up of 16 amino acids. Germline CDR1 MNHNS, CDR2 SASEGT. Trimming stripped 5 bases from V and 0 bases from J, with 17 bases between. CDR3 region: CASSPGFRGRSYEQYF. The CDR3 coding sequence is TGTGCCAGCAGTCCCGGTTTCCGGGGCCGCTCCTACGAGCAGTACTTC.

The chain employs TRBV20-1 and TRBJ1-1; 7 bases are shared with TRBD1. This CDR3 region has 15 residues. CDR1 DFQATT and CDR2 SNEGSKA come from the germline V gene (reference sequence). Trimming removed 1 base from V and 1 base from J; junction bases left unmatched: 6. CDR3 loop: CSARALDRPNTEAFF. In DNA, the CDR3 is TGCAGTGCTAGAGCTCTGGACAGGCCGAACACTGAAGCTTTCTTT.

This clonotype occurred a few times. The V call is TRBV20-1, the J call TRBJ2-7; D is uncertain. Germline loops: CDR1 DFQATT, CDR2 SNEGSKA (reference sequence). The CDR3 totals 16 residues. V lost 1 base, J lost 0 bases, and 16 bases lay in between. CDR3 coding DNA: TGCAGTGCTAGAGTCGATTTCCAAAGGGCCTCCTACGAGCAGTACTTC. Translated, it gives CSARVDFQRASYEQYF.

This clonotype was recorded at least ten times. V is TRBV28 and J is TRBJ2-7, with TRBD1 matching 9 bases. Germline V CDR1 and CDR2: MDHEN, SYDVKM. Unmatched junction bases numbered 16, after V lost 6 bases and J lost 7 bases. This CDR3 region has 16 residues. The CDR3 nucleotides read TGTGCCAGCAGACACCCCGGACAGGGGAGGCGGGTGGAGCAGTACTTC. Its translation: CASRHPGQGRRVEQYF.

The genes are TRBV5-5 and TRBJ2-2; weak D call: TRBD1 (5 bases). CDR3 length: 15 residues. Deletions cut 1 base from V and 4 bases from J, with 11 bases between. Looked up from germline, CDR1 is SGHKS and CDR2 is YYEKEE (reference sequence). This CDR3 reads CASSLFQGFTGELFF. DNA of the CDR3: TGTGCCAGCAGCTTGTTTCAGGGTTTCACCGGGGAGCTGTTTTTT.

The chain combines TRBV7-9 with TRBJ2-7; D possibly corresponds to TRBD1 (7 bases). V was cut by 7 bases and J by 2 bases, with 18 bases left in between. CDR1 is SEHNR, CDR2 FQNEAQ, per germline (reference sequence). The CDR3 extends over 15 amino acids. The chain's CDR3 is CASTSSQGGTYEQYF. For the CDR3, the DNA is TGTGCCAGCACCTCTAGCCAGGGGGGAACCTACGAGCAGTACTTC.

The chain is built from TRBV7-9 and TRBJ2-6; no definite D call. Looked up from germline, CDR1 is SEHNR and CDR2 is FQNEAQ (reference sequence). The V and J ends lost 6 bases and 8 bases respectively, with 2 bases between them. CDR3 length equals 10 residues. CDR3 amino acids: CASRPNVLTF. DNA for the CDR3: TGTGCCAGCAGACCCAACGTCCTGACTTTC.

The table lists this clonotype with a few counts. This sequence joins TRBV2 and TRBJ1-5; D gene ambiguous. The CDR3 loop spans 15 amino acids. The V gene's germline CDR1 is SNHLY and CDR2 FYNNEI. V dropped 6 bases and J dropped 0 bases, with 12 bases sitting between them. The CDR3, as DNA: TGTGCCAGCAGGCATAGCAGTTATAGCAATCAGCCCCAGCATTTT. The encoded protein is CASRHSSYSNQPQHF.

On this clonotype: One end of the junction fails to match germline, which may point to a read error. The V and J genes are TRBV20-1 and TRBJ2-7; weak D call: TRBD1 (6 bases). Germline CDR1 DFQATT, CDR2 SNEGSKA (reference sequence). The CDR3 sequence is 15 residues long. The CDR3 DNA reads as TGCTGTGCTAGAGACCCGACAGGACTTACCTACGAGCAGTACTTC. The encoded protein is CCARDPTGLTYEQYF.

The sample holds a few counts of this clonotype. The chain joins TRBV7-8 to TRBJ2-2; no firm D call. The CDR3 sequence is 13 residues long. CDR1 SGHVS and CDR2 FQNEAQ come from the germline V gene. V was pared by 4 bases and J by 5 bases, with 8 bases between. The CDR3 coding sequence is TGTGCCAGCAGCTCTGGGGATACCGGGGAGCTGTTTTTT. The encoded protein is CASSSGDTGELFF.

This clonotype was counted a few times. The chain joins TRBV7-6 to TRBJ2-1; 15 bases agree with TRBD2. Per the germline V gene, CDR1 is SGHVS and CDR2 is FNYEAQ. Losses at the gene ends were 5 bases for V and 0 bases for J; bases not matched to a gene: 14. The CDR3 sequence is 21 residues long. CDR3 protein: CASSDLTGTSGRSSSYNEQFF. As DNA, the CDR3 is TGTGCCAGCAGCGACCTTACCGGGACTAGCGGGAGGTCGAGCTCCTACAATGAGCAGTTCTTC.

This clonotype came up a few times. The rearrangement joins TRBV11-1 to TRBJ1-1, with a weak D call TRBD1 (6 bases). V dropped 5 bases and J dropped 3 bases, with 28 bases sitting between them. The CDR3 length is 19 residues. Germline V CDR1 and CDR2: SGHAT, FQDESV (reference sequence). Here the CDR3 reads CASSHKMVWWGRGDTEAFF. The CDR3 coding sequence is TGTGCCAGCAGCCATAAAATGGTCTGGTGGGGGCGCGGAGACACTGAAGCTTTCTTT. Complete variable domain (other parts from reference TRBV11-1 and TRBJ1-1): EAEVAQSPRYKITEKSQAVAFWCDPISGHATLYWYRQILGQGPELLVQFQDESVVDDSQLPKDRFSAERLKGVDSTLKIQPAELGDSAMYLCASSHKMVWWGRGDTEAFFGQGTRLTVV.

This clonotype appeared a few times. The V and J genes are TRBV10-3 and TRBJ1-1, with D uncertain. CDR3 length: 16 residues. Deletions cut 0 bases from V and 5 bases from J, with 16 bases between. CDR1 and CDR2 (germline): ENHRY, SYGVKD. The CDR3 DNA sequence: TGTGCCATCAGTGAGTCGGAGAGGATGGTAGGAACTGAAGCTTTCTTT. Translating it yields CAISESERMVGTEAFF.

The V gene is TRBV20-1, the J gene TRBJ2-3; TRBD2 is a possible D gene (5 bases). The germline CDR1 and CDR2 sequences are DFQATT and SNEGSKA (reference sequence). Trimming pared 5 bases from V and 4 bases from J, leaving 13 bases between. This CDR3 region has 13 residues. CDR3 sequence: CSALQRRPDTQYF. Here the CDR3 DNA reads TGCAGTGCTCTCCAGCGGCGGCCAGATACGCAGTATTTT.

This clonotype showed up just a few times. The chain recombines TRBV29-1 with TRBJ2-1; 9 bases fit TRBD1. Germline values: CDR1 SQVTM, CDR2 ANQGSEA. This CDR3 comprises 13 residues. The J segment lost 9 bases and the V segment lost 6 bases, leaving 9 bases of the junction unmatched. The CDR3, as DNA: TGCAGCGTCCCCCCGGACAGGGGAGGTGAGCAGTTCTTC. This encodes CSVPPDRGGEQFF.

This chain links TRBV20-1 with TRBJ2-5, with D perhaps TRBD2 (6 bases). This CDR3 has 13 amino acids. The V end lost 1 base, the J end lost 3 bases, and 9 bases lay between the germline ends. Germline V gene sequence: CDR1 DFQATT, CDR2 SNEGSKA (reference sequence). In DNA, the CDR3 is TGCAGTGCTAGAGTGTGGGGGGAAGAGACCCAGTACTTC. Protein: CSARVWGEETQYF.

The chain has TRBV7-9 and TRBJ2-3; 8 nucleotides line up with TRBD1. J was trimmed by 10 bases and V by 6 bases; bases with no gene match: 9. The germline gives CDR1 SEHNR, CDR2 FQNEAQ (reference sequence). The CDR3 is made up of 13 amino acids. The CDR3 sequence is CASRSDGQGPQYF. The DNA of the CDR3 is TGTGCCAGCAGGTCTGACGGACAGGGCCCGCAGTATTTT.

This clonotype occurred many times. The chain links TRBV10-3 to TRBJ2-7; TRBD2 matches 9 bases. This CDR3 region has 15 residues. The V gene's germline CDR1 is ENHRY and CDR2 SYGVKD. V gave up 4 bases and J gave up 2 bases; unmatched junction bases: 6. The CDR3 region has the DNA TGTGCCATCAGTGGATCTAGCGGGGCCACCTACGAGCAGTACTTC. Its protein product is CAISGSSGATYEQYF.

The table lists this clonotype with a few counts. This chain uses TRBV7-9 with TRBJ2-7, with 7 positions matching TRBD1. V dropped 4 bases and J dropped 7; count of bases not matched to a gene: 7. The V gene's germline CDR1 is SEHNR and CDR2 FQNEAQ (reference sequence). The CDR3 is 13 residues long. The DNA for the CDR3 is TGTGCCAGCAGCTCTGGGACAGCAATAGAGCAGTACTTC. Translated: CASSSGTAIEQYF.

This clonotype has just a few counts. The V gene is TRBV28, the J gene TRBJ2-7, with TRBD2 matching over 8 bases. Germline V CDR1 and CDR2: MDHEN, SYDVKM. The CDR3 length is 17 residues. J was trimmed by 2 bases and V by 6 bases; bases with no gene match: 15. CDR3 DNA: TGTGCCAGCAGCCCTGTAGCCAGCGGGAGTCACACCTACGAGCAGTACTTC. This translates into CASSPVASGSHTYEQYF.

A few counts support this clonotype. The rearrangement joins TRBV7-8 to TRBJ2-7, with D perhaps TRBD1 or TRBD2 (5 bases each). V was cut by 1 base and J by 3 bases, with 13 bases left in between. Germline V gives CDR1 SGHVS, CDR2 FQNEAQ. This CDR3 comprises 15 residues. The CDR3 loop is CASSLEQGANYEQYF. Here the CDR3 DNA reads TGTGCCAGCAGCTTAGAGCAGGGAGCCAACTACGAGCAGTACTTC. Combining the CDR3 with reference TRBV7-8 and TRBJ2-7 gives the whole variable domain GAGVSQSPRYKVAKRGQDVALRCDPISGHVSLFWYQQALGQGPEFLTYFQNEAQLDKSGLPSDRFFAERPEGSVSTLKIQRTQQEDSAVYLCASSLEQGANYEQYFGPGTRLTVT.

This chain uses TRBV24-1 with TRBJ2-3, with TRBD2 as a possible D gene (6 bases). This CDR3 spans 14 amino acids. Germline loops: CDR1 KGHDR, CDR2 SFDVKD. V shed 1 base and J shed 4 bases, with 8 bases lying between them. The CDR3 nucleotides read TGTGCCACCAGTGATTTCGGGACTGCAGATACGCAGTATTTT. Encoded protein: CATSDFGTADTQYF.

This clonotype was counted between two and nine times. The chain links TRBV5-1 to TRBJ2-7, with 7 bases fitting TRBD2. The V gene end was trimmed by 4 bases and the J gene end by 6 bases; junction bases not matched to a gene: 1. Germline values: CDR1 SGHRS, CDR2 YFSETQ. CDR3 length equals 11 residues. The chain's CDR3 is CASSGGGEQYV. The CDR3, as DNA: TGCGCCAGCAGCGGCGGGGGCGAGCAGTACGTC.

This clonotype was detected many times. The V call is TRBV7-8, the J call TRBJ2-5, with TRBD1 as a possible D gene (5 bases). CDR3 length: 12 amino acids. The germline gives CDR1 SGHVS, CDR2 FQNEAQ. V lost 4 bases, J lost 5 bases, and 8 bases lay in between. CDR3 nucleotides: TGTGCCAGCAGCTCGACAGTGGAGACCCAGTACTTC. It translates to CASSSTVETQYF.

This clonotype was picked up a small number of times. J is TRBJ2-2 and V is TRBV6-1; D not certain. CDR1 and CDR2 (germline): MNHNS, SASEGT. CDR3 length: 13 residues. The V end was cut by 6 bases, the J end by 5 bases, with 10 bases between. The CDR3: CASSPTWTGELFF. CDR3 DNA: TGTGCCAGCAGCCCAACTTGGACCGGGGAGCTGTTTTTT.